The 23 T cell receptor beta chains given below trace back to one sample, sequenced in a study of shared clonotypes between healthy human individuals. TCRdb's table, derived via immunoSEQ multiplex PCR, lists solely in-frame clones and lacks some. The sample records roughly 2.1 million clones, around 93% being singletons. It was CD45RO-negative cells, positively selected for CCR7, that made up naive CD8 cells, with terminally differentiated effector memory CD45RA+ cells excluded. The material sequenced was naive CD8+ T cells from PBMCs. The receptors shown here come from a man aged 18 to 30 in good health. Some clones in this sample may be carry-over from other donors' samples.

The V gene is TRBV12-5, the J gene TRBJ2-1; D remains ambiguous. The CDR3 is 12 amino acids. Trimming left V 2 bases short and J 7 bases short, with 6 bases between. CDR1 and CDR2 from the germline V gene are LGHNT and FRNRAP. CDR3 amino acids: CASGLNPNEQFF. For the CDR3, the DNA is TGTGCTAGTGGTTTGAACCCTAATGAGCAGTTCTTC.

The chain has TRBV2 and TRBJ2-3; D is possibly TRBD1 (5 bases). Germline V lookup: CDR1 SNHLY, CDR2 FYNNEI. This CDR3 has 13 amino acids. The V gene lost 4 bases and the J gene lost 5 bases, with 10 bases spanning the gap. The CDR3 nucleotides read TGTGCCAGCAGTGGCAGGGTTGTAGATACGCAGTATTTT. Translation: CASSGRVVDTQYF.

V and J are TRBV7-2 and TRBJ2-7; 7 bases agree with TRBD2. CDR3 length equals 14 residues. Germline V lookup: CDR1 SGHTA, CDR2 FQGNSA. V shed 1 base and J 6 bases; nucleotides not matched to a gene: 6. The CDR3 DNA is TGTGCCAGCAGCTTAGAGGTGGCGGGGGTCGAGCAGTACTTC. This gives the protein CASSLEVAGVEQYF.

The chain carries TRBV7-3 and TRBJ2-1, with TRBD2 identical over 7 bases. Losses at the gene ends were 2 bases for V and 3 bases for J; bases not matched to a gene: 10. This CDR3 has 17 residues. In germline, CDR1 is SGHTA, CDR2 FQGTGA. This CDR3 reads CASSLSPREGLYNEQFF. The DNA for the CDR3 is TGTGCCAGCAGCTTATCTCCGAGGGAGGGCCTCTACAATGAGCAGTTCTTC.

As to this clone: Within the sample, other DNA sequences also encode this same CDR3. The J gene is TRBJ1-1, the V gene TRBV9; maybe TRBD1 (5 bases). The V and J ends lost 3 bases and 4 bases respectively, with 10 bases between them. Per the germline V gene, CDR1 is SGDLS and CDR2 is YYNGEE. This CDR3 has 13 amino acids. The DNA of the CDR3 is TGTGCCAGCAGCGCGGGTGGGGGCACTGAAGCTTTCTTT. Translation gives CASSAGGGTEAFF.

This rearrangement joins TRBV19 to TRBJ1-4, with D possibly being TRBD1 (5 bases). The CDR3 spans 18 residues. The germline gives CDR1 LNHDA, CDR2 SQIVND (reference sequence). V lost 3 bases, J lost 6 bases, and 23 bases lay in between. The CDR3 DNA is TGTGCCAGTAGTATTCACCCCGTAGCCGGGGGTCGGGATGAAAAACTGTTTTTT. It is translated as CASSIHPVAGGRDEKLFF.

V gene TRBV5-6 combines with J gene TRBJ2-7; 7 bases agree with TRBD2. Germline loops: CDR1 SGHDT, CDR2 YYEEEE. The CDR3 contains 14 residues. The ends lost 4 bases at V and 7 bases at J; junction bases unmatched: 11. The CDR3 DNA follows: TGTGCCAGCAGCCTAACCGGGACTACGGGGGAGCAGTACTTC. This gives the protein CASSLTGTTGEQYF.

The V gene is TRBV6-6, the J gene TRBJ1-1; D uncertain. Germline CDR1 is MNHNY and CDR2 is SVGAGI (reference sequence). This CDR3 contains 13 residues. Deletions cut 2 bases from V and 6 bases from J, with 10 bases between. CDR3 loop: CASSYTEGPEAFF. The CDR3 DNA sequence: TGTGCCAGCAGTTACACCGAAGGGCCTGAAGCTTTCTTT.

This clone was found a few times. The chain recombines TRBV28 with TRBJ1-1; possible D gene TRBD1, 5 bases. Deletions cut 3 bases from V and 7 bases from J, with 12 bases between. The CDR3 covers 13 residues. Looked up from germline, CDR1 is MDHEN and CDR2 is SYDVKM. The CDR3, as DNA: TGTGCCAGCAGTTTTTATGTGGGGGATGAAGCTTTCTTT. This encodes CASSFYVGDEAFF. The variable domain in full, with the rest retrieved from reference TRBV28 and TRBJ1-1, is DVKVTQSSRYLVKRTGEKVFLECVQDMDHENMFWYRQDPGLGLRLIYFSYDVKMKEKGDIPEGYSVSREKKERFSLILESASTNQTSMYLCASSFYVGDEAFFGQGTRLTVV.

The chain employs TRBV9 and TRBJ1-1; 8 nucleotides line up with TRBD1. With V trimmed by 5 bases and J by 10 bases, 16 bases remained unmatched. The V gene's germline CDR1 is SGDLS and CDR2 YYNGEE. The CDR3 totals 15 residues. CDR3 protein: CASSAFGTGIERAFF. CDR3 DNA: TGTGCCAGCAGTGCCTTTGGGACAGGCATCGAGAGAGCTTTCTTT.

The chain joins TRBV19 to TRBJ2-5; TRBD1 matches at 8 bases. The CDR3 runs 17 residues. V lost 0 bases, J lost 2 bases, and 8 bases stayed unmatched. Germline CDR1 reads LNHDA; CDR2 reads SQIVND (reference sequence). CDR3 in amino acids: CASSIDLETGAQETQYF. In DNA, the CDR3 is TGTGCCAGTAGTATAGATCTCGAGACAGGGGCACAAGAGACCCAGTACTTC. Filled out from reference TRBV19 and TRBJ2-5, the complete variable domain reads DGGITQSPKYLFRKEGQNVTLSCEQNLNHDAMYWYRQDPGQGLRLIYYSQIVNDFQKGDIAEGYSVSREKKESFPLTVTSAQKNPTAFYLCASSIDLETGAQETQYFGPGTRLLVL.

J is TRBJ1-1 and V is TRBV10-3; a weak D match, TRBD1 (5 bases). Germline V lookup: CDR1 ENHRY, CDR2 SYGVKD. V was cut by 8 bases and J by 5 bases, with 12 bases left in between. CDR3 size: 12 residues. CDR3 sequence: CAIRAGRTEAFF. As DNA, the CDR3 is TGTGCCATCCGGGCAGGGAGGACTGAAGCTTTCTTT.

This chain links TRBV28 with TRBJ2-7; 7 bases align to TRBD1. The CDR3 loop spans 16 amino acids. The germline V gene encodes CDR1 MDHEN and CDR2 SYDVKM. Trimming cost V 4 bases and J 2 bases; bases outside gene matches: 11. The CDR3 nucleotides are TGTGCCAGCAGTTGGGGCCACCGGGACAGCACCTACGAGCAGTACTTC. Its protein is CASSWGHRDSTYEQYF.

The rearrangement joins TRBV4-1 to TRBJ2-7; no definite D call. Per germline, CDR1 MGHRA and CDR2 YSYEKL. The CDR3 runs to 13 residues. Trimming took off 0 bases at V and 2 bases at J, with 5 bases between the two ends. CDR3 region: CASSQEVAYEQYF. Here the CDR3 DNA reads TGCGCCAGCAGCCAAGAGGTGGCCTACGAGCAGTACTTC.

The chain combines TRBV18 with TRBJ2-7; D possibly corresponds to TRBD1 (6 bases). Germline V gives CDR1 KGHSH, CDR2 LQKENI. V lost 5 bases to trimming and J lost 3 bases, with 14 bases between them. The CDR3 has 14 residues. The CDR3 protein is CASSLPTDSYEQYF. The CDR3, as DNA: TGTGCCAGCTCATTACCTACGGACAGCTACGAGCAGTACTTC.

Turning to this clone: Since no conserved phenylalanine or tryptophan closes the CDR3, a read error is the likely cause. No DNA is shown, since the ends of the CDR3 on it are uncertain; the CDR3 is the one TCRdb lists. The chain has TRBV21-1 and TRBJ1-2; the table's D call of TRBD1 was not tested on the DNA. TRBV21-1 constitutes a pseudogene. The CDR3 is 12 residues long, ends included. This chain's CDR3 is CASSKVGQGLLL.

In this sample, this clone turned up a few times. V is TRBV16 and J is TRBJ1-1; D uncertain. V dropped 2 bases and J dropped 7 bases, with 5 bases sitting between them. Germline V gene data show CDR1 as KGHSY and CDR2 as FQNENV. The CDR3 is made up of 11 amino acids. CDR3 loop: CASSQTNEAFF. In DNA form, the CDR3 reads TGTGCCAGCAGCCAAACTAATGAAGCTTTCTTT. Drawing the rest from reference TRBV16 and TRBJ1-1, the complete variable domain is GEEVAQTPKHLVRGEGQKAKLYCAPIKGHSYVFWYQQVLKNEFKFLISFQNENVFDETGMPKERFSAKCLPNSPCSLEIQATKLEDSAVYFCASSQTNEAFFGQGTRLTVV.

This clone was seen just once. The V and J genes are TRBV30 and TRBJ1-2; D uncertain. Between the trimmed V and J ends, which lost 8 bases and 8 bases, there was a span of 12 bases. The germline V gene encodes CDR1 GTSNPN and CDR2 SVGIG (reference sequence). There are 10 residues in the CDR3. In DNA, the CDR3 is TGTGCCAGTAGCGACCGGGGCTACACCTTC. Translation: CASSDRGYTF.

The chain joins TRBV6-9 to TRBJ2-7; 7 nucleotides align to TRBD2. CDR1 is MNHGY and CDR2 is SVAAGI in the germline V gene. CDR3 length equals 16 residues. The V and J ends lost 7 bases and 0 bases, in that order; junction bases with no gene match: 12. CDR3 DNA sequence: TGTGCCAGCAAACAGAAACTAGCGAGGCTCTCCTACGAGCAGTACTTC. Its protein product is CASKQKLARLSYEQYF.

The chain is built from TRBV9 and TRBJ2-1; TRBD2 agrees at 11 bases. The CDR3 runs 16 residues. Trimming cost V 4 bases and J 5 bases; bases outside gene matches: 8. Germline values: CDR1 SGDLS, CDR2 YYNGEE. The CDR3 loop is CASSRYGTSGNNEQFF. The DNA for the CDR3 is TGTGCCAGCAGCCGATATGGGACTAGCGGAAACAATGAGCAGTTCTTC.

This chain links TRBV11-3 with TRBJ2-1; the match to TRBD2 covers 10 bases. Per germline, CDR1 SGHNT and CDR2 YENEEA. V lost 4 bases to trimming and J lost 7 bases; unmatched junction nucleotides: 7. CDR3 length: 15 residues. CDR3 nucleotide sequence: TGTGCCAGCAGCTCCAGGACTAGCGGCAATAATGAGCAGTTCTTC. Amino acids: CASSSRTSGNNEQFF.

The rearrangement links TRBV5-1 to TRBJ2-3; a weak D match, TRBD1 (6 bases). Per the germline V gene, CDR1 is SGHRS and CDR2 is YFSETQ. The CDR3 covers 17 residues. V was trimmed by 0 bases and J by 4 bases, leaving 18 bases between them. DNA for the CDR3: TGCGCCAGCAGCTTGGCGGGGCAGGGGTTGTTCTCAGATACGCAGTATTTT. Translated: CASSLAGQGLFSDTQYF.

This chain links TRBV7-6 with TRBJ2-7; no clear D. The V end was cut by 5 bases, the J end by 3 bases, with 20 bases between. The germline CDR1 and CDR2 sequences are SGHVS and FNYEAQ. CDR3 length: 16 amino acids. This CDR3 reads CASSLVPEERLYEQYF. DNA for the CDR3: TGTGCCAGCAGCCTCGTGCCTGAGGAGCGCCTCTACGAGCAGTACTTC.